The 6 T cell receptor beta chains below were found in one sample sequenced in a study of T cells in localized non-small cell lung cancer. Generated by immunoSEQ multiplex PCR, the TCRdb table keeps only in-frame clones and is missing some. The sample has over 10,000 clones, roughly 27% seen once. This specimen was lung tumor tissue, taken before any cancer treatment. These receptors all come from a female donor aged 60 or older with stage I lung adenocarcinoma.

The chain combines TRBV30 with TRBJ1-1; D perhaps matches TRBD1 (5 bases). The CDR3 is 14 amino acids. The V gene lost 2 bases and the J gene lost 3 bases, with 13 bases spanning the gap. Germline V CDR1 and CDR2: GTSNPN, SVGIG (reference sequence). The DNA of the CDR3 is TGTGCCTGGAGTCCCCAGGGCCAGCACACTGAAGCTTTCTTT. Its protein is CAWSPQGQHTEAFF.

A remark on this clone: The junction departs from germline at one end; a sequencing error may be responsible. This chain connects TRBV23-1 to TRBJ2-6; D gene unclear. TRBV23-1 is an ORF, and what it does is uncertain. The CDR3 consists of 16 residues. The DNA of the CDR3 is TGCGCCAGCAGTCGTTTGGGATTCTCTAGGGCCAACGTCCTGACTTTC. As protein: CASSRLGFSRANVLTF.

In its sample, this clone was seen a few times. The chain combines TRBV7-6 with TRBJ2-7; D is ambiguous. Trimming pared 1 base from V and 3 bases from J, leaving 10 bases between. Germline CDR1 reads SGHVS; CDR2 reads FNYEAQ. The CDR3 extends over 14 amino acids. The CDR3 sequence: CASSLGAASYEQYF. The DNA for the CDR3 is TGTGCCAGCAGCTTAGGAGCCGCGAGCTACGAGCAGTACTTC.

In its sample, this clone was seen a few times. V and J are TRBV10-3 and TRBJ1-1; D possibly corresponds to TRBD1 (5 bases). The CDR3 runs to 13 residues. Germline V gives CDR1 ENHRY, CDR2 SYGVKD. Deletions cut 0 bases from V and 7 bases from J, with 9 bases between. The CDR3 nucleotides are TGTGCCATCAGTGAGTCTGGGGCCTTTGAAGCTTTCTTT. Translated: CAISESGAFEAFF.

This chain connects TRBV14 to TRBJ1-1, with 8 nucleotides matching TRBD1. The CDR3 consists of 14 residues. Trimming removed 5 bases from V and 4 bases from J; junction bases left unmatched: 6. Per the germline V gene, CDR1 is SGHDN and CDR2 is FVKESK. CDR3 region: CASSLWTGSTEAFF. The CDR3, as DNA: TGTGCCAGCAGCTTGTGGACAGGGAGCACTGAAGCTTTCTTT.

This clone came up a few times. The chain joins TRBV11-3 to TRBJ2-2; either TRBD1 or TRBD2 may supply D (5 bases each). Germline V gene sequence: CDR1 SGHNT, CDR2 YENEEA. Trimming removed 4 bases from V and 4 bases from J, with 10 bases in between. The CDR3 sequence is 14 residues long. The CDR3 DNA reads TGTGCCAGCAGCTGGGGGAGACCCACCGGGGAGCTGTTTTTT. Protein product: CASSWGRPTGELFF.